What follows are 17 T cell receptor beta chains derived from one specimen sequenced in a study of CD8+ T cells in alopecia areata. Following RNA extraction, reverse transcription yielded cDNA that acted as the sequencing template. Assay: immunoSEQ multiplex PCR; the TCRdb copy retains only in-frame clones and omits some. The data hold more than 200,000 clones, with around 66% observed a single time. Treatment in this sample: oral pan-JAK inhibitor, 5-10 mg twice daily. The source was CD4+ T cells sorted from blood, collected at week 4, from a patient treated with tofacitinib. The receptors originated from a human donor with alopecia areata.

The V and J genes are TRBV20-1 and TRBJ2-5; no reliable D call. The CDR3 covers 11 residues. In germline, CDR1 is DFQATT, CDR2 SNEGSKA (reference sequence). The V end was cut by 4 bases, the J end by 5 bases, with 8 bases between. DNA for the CDR3: TGCAGTGCTAACCCCGGGGAGACCCAGTACTTC. Amino acid sequence: CSANPGETQYF.

The table lists this clone with a count of one. This chain uses TRBV7-8 with TRBJ1-5, with D possibly matching TRBD1 (5 bases). V lost 4 bases and J 3 bases, leaving 13 bases between the germline ends. CDR1 is SGHVS and CDR2 is FQNEAQ in the germline V gene. The CDR3 is made up of 15 amino acids. This CDR3 is CASSSSGTANQPQHF. The CDR3 bases are TGTGCCAGCAGCTCCAGTGGGACGGCCAATCAGCCCCAGCATTTT.

V gene TRBV5-1 combines with J gene TRBJ2-2, with TRBD1 matching 8 bases. The V gene's germline CDR1 is SGHRS and CDR2 YFSETQ. Trimming cost V 4 bases and J 3 bases; bases outside gene matches: 5. The CDR3 consists of 15 residues. The CDR3 DNA reads as TGCGCCAGCAGCGTGACAGGGGAGGACACCGGGGAGCTGTTTTTT. Translated: CASSVTGEDTGELFF.

The CDR3 bases are TGCGCCAGCAGCTCAAAGGAGGGGGCTGAAGCTTTCTTT. It is translated as CASSSKEGAEAFF. The chain has TRBV5-1 and TRBJ1-1; a possible D gene is TRBD1 (6 bases). The CDR3 consists of 13 residues. The germline V gene has CDR1 SGHRS and CDR2 YFSETQ. Deletions cut 3 bases from V and 6 bases from J, with 12 bases between.

This chain links TRBV19 with TRBJ1-4, with D possibly TRBD1 on 5 matching bases. V lost 2 bases and J 0 bases, leaving 16 bases between the germline ends. Germline V gene data show CDR1 as LNHDA and CDR2 as SQIVND (reference sequence). The CDR3 extends over 18 amino acids. The CDR3 loop reads CASSIRQSTDATNEKLFF. CDR3 DNA sequence: TGTGCCAGTAGTATAAGACAGTCCACGGATGCAACTAATGAAAAACTGTTTTTT.

This chain connects TRBV6-5 to TRBJ2-5, with TRBD2 matching 14 bases. The V gene end was trimmed by 4 bases and the J gene end by 6 bases; junction bases not matched to a gene: 4. The CDR3 runs 15 residues. The germline V gene encodes CDR1 MNHEY and CDR2 SVGAGI. As DNA, the CDR3 is TGTGCCAGCAGTTTGACTAGCGGGGGGGCAAAGACCCAGTACTTC. Protein: CASSLTSGGAKTQYF.

The chain combines TRBV5-1 with TRBJ2-5, with 8 bases lining up with TRBD2. Per the germline V gene, CDR1 is SGHRS and CDR2 is YFSETQ. The J segment lost 3 bases and the V segment lost 4 bases, leaving 8 bases of the junction unmatched. There are 15 residues in the CDR3. The chain's CDR3 is CASSPGGPSKETQYF. The CDR3 bases are TGCGCCAGCAGCCCGGGGGGGCCGAGTAAAGAGACCCAGTACTTC.

This clone occurred a few times. This sequence joins TRBV5-6 and TRBJ2-2; D remains ambiguous. With 4 bases removed from V and 6 bases from J, the gap between germline ends came to 7 bases. Germline V gene lookup returns CDR1 SGHDT and CDR2 YYEEEE. The CDR3 has 12 residues. The DNA for the CDR3 is TGTGCCAGCAGCCTCGATCCCGGGGAGCTGTTTTTT. Amino acid sequence: CASSLDPGELFF. Combining the CDR3 with reference TRBV5-6 and TRBJ2-2 gives the whole variable domain DAGVTQSPTHLIKTRGQQVTLRCSPKSGHDTVSWYQQALGQGPQFIFQYYEEEERQRGNFPDRFSGHQFPNYSSELNVNALLLGDSALYLCASSLDPGELFFGEGSRLTVL.

The chain uses TRBV29-1 and TRBJ1-1; D not certain. This CDR3 contains 11 residues. V gave up 4 bases and J gave up 4 bases, with 7 bases separating them. Germline values: CDR1 SQVTM, CDR2 ANQGSEA. The CDR3 here is CSVVWTTEAFF. The CDR3 DNA follows: TGCAGCGTTGTGTGGACCACTGAAGCTTTCTTT.

V is TRBV7-9 and J is TRBJ1-1; no firm D call. CDR3 length: 13 residues. Germline CDR1 is SEHNR and CDR2 is FQNEAQ (reference sequence). Trimming pared 6 bases from V and 0 bases from J, leaving 8 bases between. The CDR3 sequence: CASRPPLNTEAFF. The DNA of the CDR3 is TGTGCCAGCAGACCTCCGCTGAACACTGAAGCTTTCTTT.

The chain links TRBV6-5 to TRBJ1-2; D perhaps matches TRBD1 (5 bases). CDR3 length equals 13 residues. Germline assignment: CDR1 MNHEY and CDR2 SVGAGI. V was cut by 2 bases and J by 7 bases, with 11 bases left in between. CDR3 in DNA: TGTGCCAGCAGTTACGGGCAGGGCGGTGGCTACACCTTC. This sequence encodes CASSYGQGGGYTF.

This chain joins TRBV5-4 and TRBJ1-5; 8 bases agree with TRBD1. The CDR3 is 14 residues long. Per the germline V gene, CDR1 is SGHNT and CDR2 is YYREEE (reference sequence). The V gene end was trimmed by 6 bases and the J gene end by 2 bases; junction bases not matched to a gene: 4. The CDR3 is CASTLQGGNQPQHF. The CDR3 nucleotides are TGTGCCAGCACCCTACAGGGGGGCAATCAGCCCCAGCATTTT. Drawing the rest from reference TRBV5-4 and TRBJ1-5, the complete variable domain is ETGVTQSPTHLIKTRGQQVTLRCSSQSGHNTVSWYQQALGQGPQFIFQYYREEENGRGNFPPRFSGLQFPNYSSELNVNALELDDSALYLCASTLQGGNQPQHFGDGTRLSIL.

DNA for the CDR3: TGTGCCAGCAGCAAGCCGGGTGAGTGGAACACTGAAGCTTTCTTT. Residues: CASSKPGEWNTEAFF. The chain uses TRBV5-4 and TRBJ1-1; no reliable D call. This CDR3 has 15 amino acids. V lost 4 bases and J lost 1, with 14 bases in between. CDR1 is SGHNT and CDR2 is YYREEE in the germline V gene (reference sequence).

This chain connects TRBV11-2 to TRBJ2-6, with a tentative D call TRBD1 (6 bases). The germline gives CDR1 SGHAT, CDR2 FQNNGV. This CDR3 spans 16 amino acids. Trimming removed 4 bases at V and 0 bases at J, with 10 bases between. The CDR3 reads CASSYRGGSGANVLTF. CDR3 DNA: TGTGCCAGCAGCTATCGAGGGGGCTCTGGGGCCAACGTCCTGACTTTC.

This clone turned up a few times. The chain combines TRBV27 with TRBJ1-4; TRBD1 matches at 9 bases. Germline V gene data show CDR1 as MNHEY and CDR2 as SMNVEV (reference sequence). The CDR3 sequence is 14 residues long. The V segment lost 2 bases and the J segment 7 bases; nucleotides outside the gene matches: 2. CDR3: CASSLDRGSEKLFF. CDR3 sequence (DNA): TGTGCCAGCAGTTTAGACAGGGGGAGTGAAAAACTGTTTTTT.

The chain joins TRBV9 to TRBJ2-5; D is ambiguous. Trimming pared 3 bases from V and 4 bases from J, leaving 10 bases between. Germline CDR1 SGDLS, CDR2 YYNGEE. CDR3 length equals 13 residues. The CDR3 spells CASSGSGGETQYF. CDR3 nucleotide sequence: TGTGCCAGCAGCGGATCAGGTGGAGAGACCCAGTACTTC. The full variable domain, its missing parts supplied by reference TRBV9 and TRBJ2-5, is DSGVTQTPKHLITATGQRVTLRCSPRSGDLSVYWYQQSLDQGLQFLIQYYNGEERAKGNILERFSAQQFPDLHSELNLSSLELGDSALYFCASSGSGGETQYFGPGTRLLVL.

This chain links TRBV29-1 with TRBJ2-1; 12 bases are shared with TRBD2. The length of the CDR3 is 13 residues. Germline V CDR1 and CDR2: SQVTM, ANQGSEA. The junction had 2 bases not matched to a gene; V was cut back by 7 bases and J by 4 bases. The CDR3 DNA is TGCAGCGCGACTAGCGGGGGATACAATGAGCAGTTCTTC. Residues: CSATSGGYNEQFF.